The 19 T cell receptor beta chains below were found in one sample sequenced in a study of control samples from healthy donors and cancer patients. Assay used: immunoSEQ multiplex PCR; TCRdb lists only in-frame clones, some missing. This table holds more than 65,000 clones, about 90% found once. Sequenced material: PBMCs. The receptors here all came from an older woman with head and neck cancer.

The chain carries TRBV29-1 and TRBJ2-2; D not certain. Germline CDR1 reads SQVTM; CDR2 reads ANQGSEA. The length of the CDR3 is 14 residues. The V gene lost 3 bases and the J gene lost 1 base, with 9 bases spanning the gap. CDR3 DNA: TGCAGCGTTGAGGGGTATGGGAACACCGGGGAGCTGTTTTTT. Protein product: CSVEGYGNTGELFF.

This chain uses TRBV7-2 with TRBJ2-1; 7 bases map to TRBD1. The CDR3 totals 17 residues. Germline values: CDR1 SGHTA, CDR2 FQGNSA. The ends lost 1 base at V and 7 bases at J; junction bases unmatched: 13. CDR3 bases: TGTGCCAGCAGCTTAGTAGCACAGGGGCTGAAGAGAAATGAGCAGTTCTTC. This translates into CASSLVAQGLKRNEQFF.

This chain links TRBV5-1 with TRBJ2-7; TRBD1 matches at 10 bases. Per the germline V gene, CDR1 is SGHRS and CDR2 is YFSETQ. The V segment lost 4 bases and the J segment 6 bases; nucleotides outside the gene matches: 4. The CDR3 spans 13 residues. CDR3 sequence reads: CASSVDRGFEQYF. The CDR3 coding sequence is TGCGCCAGCAGCGTGGACAGGGGGTTCGAGCAGTACTTC.

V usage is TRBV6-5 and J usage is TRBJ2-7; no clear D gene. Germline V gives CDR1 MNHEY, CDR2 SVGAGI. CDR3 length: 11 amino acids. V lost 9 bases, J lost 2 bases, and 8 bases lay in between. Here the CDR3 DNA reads TGTGCCAGTAGAGACCCCTACGAGCAGTACTTC. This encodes CASRDPYEQYF.

The chain's CDR3 is CSARAGGDEQFF. DNA of the CDR3: TGCAGCGCCCGAGCGGGAGGCGATGAGCAGTTCTTC. The chain uses TRBV29-1 and TRBJ2-1, with 9 positions matching TRBD2. The ends lost 7 bases at V and 8 bases at J; junction bases unmatched: 6. Germline CDR1 SQVTM, CDR2 ANQGSEA. The CDR3 consists of 12 residues.

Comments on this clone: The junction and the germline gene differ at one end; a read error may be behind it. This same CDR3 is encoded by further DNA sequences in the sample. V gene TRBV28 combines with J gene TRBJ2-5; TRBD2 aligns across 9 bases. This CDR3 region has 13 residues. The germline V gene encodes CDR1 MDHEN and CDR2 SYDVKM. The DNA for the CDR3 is TGCGCCAGCAGCGGCCTAGCGGGGGAGACCCAGTACTTC. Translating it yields CASSGLAGETQYF. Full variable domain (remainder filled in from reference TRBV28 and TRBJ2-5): DVKVTQSSRYLVKRTGEKVFLECVQDMDHENMFWYRQDPGLGLRLIYFSYDVKMKEKGDIPEGYSVSREKKERFSLILESASTNQTSMYLCASSGLAGETQYFGPGTRLLVL.

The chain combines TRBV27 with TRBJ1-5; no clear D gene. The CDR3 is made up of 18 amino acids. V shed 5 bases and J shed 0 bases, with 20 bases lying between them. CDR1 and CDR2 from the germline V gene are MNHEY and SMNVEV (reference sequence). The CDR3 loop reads CASSAAITGLDSNQPQHF. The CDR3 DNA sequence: TGTGCCAGCAGTGCAGCCATCACCGGGCTAGATAGCAATCAGCCCCAGCATTTT.

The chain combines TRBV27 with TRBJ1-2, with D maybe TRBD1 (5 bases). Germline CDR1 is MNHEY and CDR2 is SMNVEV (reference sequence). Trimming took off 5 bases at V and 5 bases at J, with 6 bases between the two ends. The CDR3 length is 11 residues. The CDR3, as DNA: TGTGCCAGCAGTCCAGGGTATGGCTACACCTTC. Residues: CASSPGYGYTF.

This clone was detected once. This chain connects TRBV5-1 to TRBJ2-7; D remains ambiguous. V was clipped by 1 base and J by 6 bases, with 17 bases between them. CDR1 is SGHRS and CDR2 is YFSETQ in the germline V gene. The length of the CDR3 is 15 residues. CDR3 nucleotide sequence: TGCGCCAGCAGCTTGAACTCCCGGTCGATTGGCGAGCAGTACTTC. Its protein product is CASSLNSRSIGEQYF.

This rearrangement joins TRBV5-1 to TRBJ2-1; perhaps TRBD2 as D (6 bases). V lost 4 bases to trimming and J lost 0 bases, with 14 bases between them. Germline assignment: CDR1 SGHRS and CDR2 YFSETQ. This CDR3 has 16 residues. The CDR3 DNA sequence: TGCGCCAGCAGCACCTATAGCGGAGACTCCTACAATGAGCAGTTCTTC. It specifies CASSTYSGDSYNEQFF.

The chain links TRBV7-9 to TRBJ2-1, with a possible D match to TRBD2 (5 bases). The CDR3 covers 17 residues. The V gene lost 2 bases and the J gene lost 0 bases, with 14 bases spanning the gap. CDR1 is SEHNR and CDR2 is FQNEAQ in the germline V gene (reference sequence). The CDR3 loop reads CASSLPLGILSYNEQFF. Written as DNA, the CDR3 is TGTGCCAGCAGCTTACCCCTCGGGATCCTCTCCTACAATGAGCAGTTCTTC.

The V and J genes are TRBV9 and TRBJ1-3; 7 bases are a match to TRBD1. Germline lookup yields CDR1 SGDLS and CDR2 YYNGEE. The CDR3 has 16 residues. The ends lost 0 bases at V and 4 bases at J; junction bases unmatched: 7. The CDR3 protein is CASSVAQGESGNTIYF. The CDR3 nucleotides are TGTGCCAGCAGCGTAGCCCAGGGGGAATCGGGAAACACCATATATTTT.

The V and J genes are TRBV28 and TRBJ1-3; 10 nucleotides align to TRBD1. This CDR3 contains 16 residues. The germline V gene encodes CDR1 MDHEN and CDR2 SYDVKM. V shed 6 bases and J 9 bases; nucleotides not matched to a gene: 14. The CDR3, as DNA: TGTGCCAGCAGCCCTCCGGGACAGGGGAAGGGGAGCACCATATATTTT. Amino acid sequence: CASSPPGQGKGSTIYF.

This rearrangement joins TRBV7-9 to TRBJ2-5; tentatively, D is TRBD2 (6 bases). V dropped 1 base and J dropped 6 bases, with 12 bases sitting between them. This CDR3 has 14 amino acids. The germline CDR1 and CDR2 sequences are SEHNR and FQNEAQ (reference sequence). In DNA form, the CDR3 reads TGTGCCAGCAGCTTAGATGGGGGGTCGCAGACCCAGTACTTC. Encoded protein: CASSLDGGSQTQYF.

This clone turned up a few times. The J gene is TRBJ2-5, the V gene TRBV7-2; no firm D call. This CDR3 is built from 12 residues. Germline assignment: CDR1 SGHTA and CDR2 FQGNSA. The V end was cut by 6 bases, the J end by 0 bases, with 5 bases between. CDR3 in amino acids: CASRINQETQYF. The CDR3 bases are TGTGCCAGCAGAATTAACCAAGAGACCCAGTACTTC.

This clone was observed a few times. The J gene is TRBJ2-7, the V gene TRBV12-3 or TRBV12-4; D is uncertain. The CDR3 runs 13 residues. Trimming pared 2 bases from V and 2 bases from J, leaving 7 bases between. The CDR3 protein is CASSLKLPYEQYF. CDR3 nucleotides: TGTGCCAGCAGTTTAAAACTTCCCTACGAGCAGTACTTC.

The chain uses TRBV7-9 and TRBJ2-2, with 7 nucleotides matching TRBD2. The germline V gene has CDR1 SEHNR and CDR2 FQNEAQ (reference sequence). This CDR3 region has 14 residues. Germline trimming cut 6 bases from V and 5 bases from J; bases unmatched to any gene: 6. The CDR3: CASSRDGGTGELFF. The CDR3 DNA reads TGTGCCAGCAGTCGAGACGGGGGGACCGGGGAGCTGTTTTTT.

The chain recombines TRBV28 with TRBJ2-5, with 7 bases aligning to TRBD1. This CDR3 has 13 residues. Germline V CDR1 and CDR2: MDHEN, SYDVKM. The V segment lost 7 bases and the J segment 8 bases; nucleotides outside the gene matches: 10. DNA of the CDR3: TGTGCCAGCACTCCGGGACAGAAGAGAACCCAGTACTTC. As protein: CASTPGQKRTQYF.

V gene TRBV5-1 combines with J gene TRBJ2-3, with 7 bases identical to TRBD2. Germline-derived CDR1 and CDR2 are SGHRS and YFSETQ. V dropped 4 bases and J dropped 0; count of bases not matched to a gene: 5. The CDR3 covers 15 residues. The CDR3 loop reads CASSEGLPSTDTQYF. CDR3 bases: TGCGCCAGCAGCGAGGGACTACCTAGCACAGATACGCAGTATTTT.